Listed below are T cell receptor beta chains from one sample, sequenced in a study of blood T cell repertoires in COVID-19. Clones were sequenced by immunoSEQ multiplex PCR, and TCRdb holds only the in-frame ones, with some missing. The sample contains 35,000 to 45,000 clones, more than 70% of which appear only once. Sequencing was done on a sample of peripheral blood. The receptors were gathered from a man in his 70s with acute or convalescent COVID-19. The CDR3 runs from the conserved cysteine through the conserved F or W. D genes are given only for firm matches. Only part of the rows carry a size: once, few, many, or a class if the clone is expanded.

J: TRBJ2-7
size: NA
V: TRBV13
D: NA
DNA: TGTGCCAGCAGCCGGGTTGGCTACGAGCAGTACTTC
CDR3: CASSRVGYEQYF

J: TRBJ2-7
size: few
V: TRBV5-4
D: TRBD2
DNA: TGTGCCAGCAGCGGACTACTAGCGGGGGGCCCCCCCACGGAGCAGTACTTC
CDR3: CASSGLLAGGPPTEQYF

J: TRBJ1-5
size: NA
V: TRBV18
D: NA
DNA: TGTGCCAGCTCACCGGTCACAGCTAATCAGCCCCAGCATTTT
CDR3: CASSPVTANQPQHF

J: TRBJ2-7
size: few
V: TRBV28
D: TRBD1
DNA: TGTGCCAGCAGTACGCACAGGGGATTGTCCTACGAGCAGTACTTC
CDR3: CASSTHRGLSYEQYF

J: TRBJ1-2
size: NA
V: TRBV7-9
D: NA
DNA: TGTGCCAGCAGCTCCGTAATAGGGGCAGATTATAACTATGGCTACACCTTC
CDR3: CASSSVIGADYNYGYTF

J: TRBJ1-2
size: NA
V: TRBV7-8
D: TRBD1
DNA: TGTGCCAGCAGCTTAGAGCACAGGGGCGGCTACACCTTC
CDR3: CASSLEHRGGYTF

J: TRBJ2-7
size: NA
V: TRBV7-2
D: TRBD1
DNA: TGTGCCAGCAGGGACGCAGGGGGCTACGAGCAGTACTTC
CDR3: CASRDAGGYEQYF

J: TRBJ2-3
size: NA
V: TRBV5-5
D: TRBD2
DNA: TGTGCCAGCAGCCAGGACGGAGCGGGGAGGGGCACAGATACGCAGTATTTT
CDR3: CASSQDGAGRGTDTQYF

J: TRBJ2-3
size: NA
V: TRBV3-1/TRBV3-2
D: NA
DNA: TGTGCCAGCAGCCAGGGACTCGGAGATACGCAGTATTTT
CDR3: CASSQGLGDTQYF

J: TRBJ2-3
size: NA
V: TRBV10-1
D: TRBD1
DNA: TGCGCCAGCAGTGGGGGGACAGCCACAGATACGCAGTATTTT
CDR3: CASSGGTATDTQYF

J: TRBJ2-7
size: NA
V: TRBV5-1
D: TRBD2
DNA: TGCGCCAGTGGACTAGCGGAGTCCTACGAGCAGTACTTC
CDR3: CASGLAESYEQYF

J: TRBJ1-6
size: NA
V: TRBV7-3
D: NA
DNA: TGTGCCAGCAGCTTAGTCGGTGGTACCAATTCACCCCTCCACTTT
CDR3: CASSLVGGTNSPLHF

J: TRBJ2-3
size: NA
V: TRBV7-9
D: TRBD2
DNA: TGTGCCAGCAGCGCCCCCGGGACTAGAGTCACAGATACGCAGTATTTT
CDR3: CASSAPGTRVTDTQYF

J: TRBJ2-1
size: NA
V: TRBV2
D: NA
DNA: TGTGCCAGCAGGGGCGGGACAGACTACAATGAGCAGTTCTTC
CDR3: CASRGGTDYNEQFF

J: TRBJ2-1
size: NA
V: TRBV25-1
D: NA
DNA: TGTGCCAGCAGTGGGGCACCGGGACTCTCCTCCTATGAGCAGTTCTTC
CDR3: CASSGAPGLSSYEQFF

J: TRBJ2-7
size: NA
V: TRBV11-2
D: TRBD2
DNA: TGTGCCAGCAGCAAGACGGCGGGAGGCATCTACTACGAGCAGTACTTC
CDR3: CASSKTAGGIYYEQYF

J: TRBJ2-2
size: NA
V: TRBV18
D: NA
DNA: TGTGCCAGCTCACCGGGAGAGAGCACCGGGGAGCTGTTTTTT
CDR3: CASSPGESTGELFF

J: TRBJ2-6
size: NA
V: TRBV6-6
D: NA
DNA: TGTGCCAGCAGCCGACGACCTTCAGGGGCTGGGGCCAACGTCCTGACTTTC
CDR3: CASSRRPSGAGANVLTF

J: TRBJ2-1
size: NA
V: TRBV28
D: TRBD1
DNA: TGTGCCAGCAGGGGTTATTCCGGGACAGGGGCCTACAATGAGCAGTTCTTC
CDR3: CASRGYSGTGAYNEQFF

J: TRBJ2-2
size: NA
V: TRBV19
D: NA
DNA: TGTGCCAGTAGTTCCGGGAGCGACTACACCGGGGAGCTGTTTTTT
CDR3: CASSSGSDYTGELFF

J: TRBJ1-4
size: NA
V: TRBV4-3
D: TRBD1
DNA: TGCGCCAGCAGCCGATCCCGGCAGGGGGCTAATGAAAAACTGTTTTTT
CDR3: CASSRSRQGANEKLFF

J: TRBJ1-2
size: NA
V: TRBV28
D: TRBD1
DNA: TGTGCCAGCAGTTTCGGACCGGGACAGAACTATGGCTACACCTTC
CDR3: CASSFGPGQNYGYTF

J: TRBJ2-1
size: NA
V: TRBV7-2
D: NA
DNA: TGTGCCAGCAGCACCCCCGGGGATGATGAGCAGTTCTTC
CDR3: CASSTPGDDEQFF

J: TRBJ1-4
size: NA
V: TRBV12-3/TRBV12-4
D: NA
DNA: TGTGCCAGCAGTCCAGGCCGTGAAAAACTGTTTTTT
CDR3: CASSPGREKLFF